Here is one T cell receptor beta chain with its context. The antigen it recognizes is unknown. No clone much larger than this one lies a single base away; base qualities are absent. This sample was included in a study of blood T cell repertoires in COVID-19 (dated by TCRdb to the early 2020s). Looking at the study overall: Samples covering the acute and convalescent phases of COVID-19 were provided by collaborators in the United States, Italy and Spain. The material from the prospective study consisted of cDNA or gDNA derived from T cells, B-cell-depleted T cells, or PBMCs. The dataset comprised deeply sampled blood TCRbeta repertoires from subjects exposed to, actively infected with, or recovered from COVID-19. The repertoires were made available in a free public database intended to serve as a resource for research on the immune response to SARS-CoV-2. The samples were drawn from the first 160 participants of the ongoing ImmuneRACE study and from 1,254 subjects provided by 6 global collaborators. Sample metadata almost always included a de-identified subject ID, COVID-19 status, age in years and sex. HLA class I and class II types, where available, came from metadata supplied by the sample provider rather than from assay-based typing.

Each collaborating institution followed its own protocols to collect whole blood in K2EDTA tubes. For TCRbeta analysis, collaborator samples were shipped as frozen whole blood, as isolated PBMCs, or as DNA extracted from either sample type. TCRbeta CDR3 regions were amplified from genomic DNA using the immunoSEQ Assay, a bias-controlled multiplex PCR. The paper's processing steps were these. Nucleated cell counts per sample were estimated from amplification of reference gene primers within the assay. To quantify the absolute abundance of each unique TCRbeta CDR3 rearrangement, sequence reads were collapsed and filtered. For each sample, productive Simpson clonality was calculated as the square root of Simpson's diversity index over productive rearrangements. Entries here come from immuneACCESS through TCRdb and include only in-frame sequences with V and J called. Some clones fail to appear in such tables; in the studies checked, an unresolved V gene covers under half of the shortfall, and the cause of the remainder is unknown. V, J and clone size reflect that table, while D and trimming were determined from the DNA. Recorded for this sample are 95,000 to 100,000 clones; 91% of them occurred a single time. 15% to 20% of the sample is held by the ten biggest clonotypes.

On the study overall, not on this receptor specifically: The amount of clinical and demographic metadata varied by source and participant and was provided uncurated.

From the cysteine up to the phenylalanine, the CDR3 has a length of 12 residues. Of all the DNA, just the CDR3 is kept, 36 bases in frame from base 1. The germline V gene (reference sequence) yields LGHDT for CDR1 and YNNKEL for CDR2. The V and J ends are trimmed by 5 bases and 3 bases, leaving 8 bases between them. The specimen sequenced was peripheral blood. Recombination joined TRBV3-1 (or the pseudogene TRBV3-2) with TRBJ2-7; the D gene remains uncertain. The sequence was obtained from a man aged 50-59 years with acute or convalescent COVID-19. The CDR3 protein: CASSKQNYEQYF. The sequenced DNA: TGTGCCAGCAGCAAACAGAACTACGAGCAGTACTTC.